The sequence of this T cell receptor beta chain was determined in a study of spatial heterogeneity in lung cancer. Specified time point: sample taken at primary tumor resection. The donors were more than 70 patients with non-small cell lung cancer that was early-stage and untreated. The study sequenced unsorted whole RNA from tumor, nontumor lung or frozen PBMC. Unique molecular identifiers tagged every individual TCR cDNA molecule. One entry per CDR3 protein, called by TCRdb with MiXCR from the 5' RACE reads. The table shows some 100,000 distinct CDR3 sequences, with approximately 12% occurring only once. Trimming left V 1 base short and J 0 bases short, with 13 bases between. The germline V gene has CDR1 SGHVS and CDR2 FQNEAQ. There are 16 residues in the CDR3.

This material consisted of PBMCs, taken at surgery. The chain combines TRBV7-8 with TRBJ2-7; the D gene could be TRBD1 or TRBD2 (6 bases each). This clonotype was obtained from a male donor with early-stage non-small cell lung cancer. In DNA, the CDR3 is TGTGCCAGCAGCTTAGGGGGGGACACAATCTCCTACGAGCAGTACTTC. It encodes CASSLGGDTISYEQYF.